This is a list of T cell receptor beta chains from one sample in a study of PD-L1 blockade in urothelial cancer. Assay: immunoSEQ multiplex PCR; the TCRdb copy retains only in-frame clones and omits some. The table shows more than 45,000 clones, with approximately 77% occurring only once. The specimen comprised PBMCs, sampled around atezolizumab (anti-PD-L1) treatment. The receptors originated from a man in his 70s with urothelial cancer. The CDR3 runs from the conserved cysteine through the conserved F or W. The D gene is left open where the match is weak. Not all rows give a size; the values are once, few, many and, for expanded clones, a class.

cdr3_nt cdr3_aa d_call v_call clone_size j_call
TGTGCCAGCAGCGCGACAGGGGGGCGGAATCAGCCCCAGCATTTT CASSATGGRNQPQHF TRBD1 TRBV11-2 . TRBJ1-5
TGTGCCAGCTCACCCGTTTTGGGACAGAACTCTGGAAACACCATATATTTT CASSPVLGQNSGNTIYF TRBD1 TRBV18 . TRBJ1-3
TGTGCCAGTAGTCCCGGGACTAGCGGGGCCTCCAAGACCCAGTACTTC CASSPGTSGASKTQYF TRBD2 TRBV19 . TRBJ2-5
TGTGCCAGCAGCTTTAGGGGGGGCTATGGCTACACCTTC CASSFRGGYGYTF . TRBV27 . TRBJ1-2
TGCGCCAGCAGCCTGGTTAGCGGGGGGAATATCTACGAGCAGTACTTC CASSLVSGGNIYEQYF TRBD2 TRBV5-1 once TRBJ2-7
TGTGCCAGCAGTGAAGGGGGTCGGGGGGGCCGTGGCTACACCTTC CASSEGGRGGRGYTF . TRBV6-1 . TRBJ1-2
TGTGCCAGCTCTCCCGGGACTAGCGGGAGATGGGATACGCAGTATTTT CASSPGTSGRWDTQYF TRBD2 TRBV18 . TRBJ2-3
TGTGCCATCAGTGAGTCGTTACACCGCTACACCTTC CAISESLHRYTF . TRBV10-3 . TRBJ1-2
TGTGCCAGCAGTCTAGGCACTAACTATGGCTACACCTTC CASSLGTNYGYTF . TRBV7-9 . TRBJ1-2
TGTGCCAGCAGCGTAGATGTCCAGCGGGGATACAATGAGCAGTTCTTC CASSVDVQRGYNEQFF TRBD2 TRBV9 . TRBJ2-1
TGTGCCAGCAGTTCTCTCCAGAGCGTCTATGGCTACACCTTC CASSSLQSVYGYTF . TRBV28 . TRBJ1-2
TGCGCCAGCAGACTAGGGACAGGGGGCGGGGAAGCTTTCTTT CASRLGTGGGEAFF TRBD1 TRBV5-1 few TRBJ1-1
TGTGCCAGCAGTTACTCCGGGACAGATCCTTATGGCTACACCTTC CASSYSGTDPYGYTF TRBD1 TRBV6-5 . TRBJ1-2
TGTGCCAGCAGCTTGCGAGCAAGCGCCGAGCAGTTCTTC CASSLRASAEQFF . TRBV5-8 . TRBJ2-1
TGTGCCAGTAGTCCGGGACAAATCAGAGGCGGGGAGCTGTTTTTT CASSPGQIRGGELFF . TRBV19 . TRBJ2-2
TGTGCCAGCAGCCCTCGACTGAGGATGGGCACTGAAGCTTTCTTT CASSPRLRMGTEAFF . TRBV7-6 . TRBJ1-1
TGTGCCAGCAGCTTTTGGGGGGGCCCTCGGGCCGATGAGCAGTTCTTC CASSFWGGPRADEQFF . TRBV7-3 . TRBJ2-1
TGTGCCAGCAGCCTCGGACTAAACAATGAGCAGTTCTTC CASSLGLNNEQFF . TRBV7-9 . TRBJ2-1
TGTGCCTGGAGTAGTTCGGGGACTTGGGGTGGCTACACCTTC CAWSSSGTWGGYTF . TRBV30 . TRBJ1-2
TGTGCCAGCAGCCTAGCTCAGGGGCCGGGGTATGGCTACACCTTC CASSLAQGPGYGYTF . TRBV7-9 . TRBJ1-2
TGTGCCAGCAGTGAAGCTAGGAGTAACTATGGCTACACCTTC CASSEARSNYGYTF . TRBV6-1 . TRBJ1-2
TGCGCCAGCAGCTCGGGTTTAACGTCCTCTGGAAACACCATATATTTT CASSSGLTSSGNTIYF . TRBV5-1 . TRBJ1-3
TGTGCCAGCAGCCGAGGGACAGGGAGCTCCTACAATGAGCAGTTCTTC CASSRGTGSSYNEQFF TRBD1 TRBV7-2 . TRBJ2-1
TGTGCCAGCAGCAAAGGGACTAGCTATGAGACCCAGTACTTC CASSKGTSYETQYF TRBD2 TRBV27 . TRBJ2-5
TGTGCCAGTAGTTCGGGACAACGCAGCTCCTACAATGAGCAGTTCTTC CASSSGQRSSYNEQFF . TRBV19 . TRBJ2-1
TGTGCCAGCAGCGCAGGGGGCGCCGGAAACACCATATATTTT CASSAGGAGNTIYF TRBD1 TRBV7-2 . TRBJ1-3
TGTGCCAGCAGGACTGCCGACAGGGCCCGGGACTATGGCTACACCTTC CASRTADRARDYGYTF TRBD1 TRBV28 . TRBJ1-2
TGTGCCAGCTCACACCCGGACAGGGGTGGAAACACCATATATTTT CASSHPDRGGNTIYF TRBD1 TRBV18 . TRBJ1-3
TGTGCCAGTAGTTACCTACAGGGGCGATTTAATTCACCCCTCCACTTT CASSYLQGRFNSPLHF TRBD1 TRBV6-5 . TRBJ1-6
TGTGCCTGGAGCGAAACGGCCAGCGGGAGTCAAATCTACGAGCAGTACTTC CAWSETASGSQIYEQYF TRBD2 TRBV30 . TRBJ2-7
TGTGCCAGCAGCGTAGCAGCTAGCGGGGGGTCCCGGGCCCCGAACACCGGGGAGCTGTTTTTT CASSVAASGGSRAPNTGELFF TRBD2 TRBV9 . TRBJ2-2
TGTGCCATCAGTTACCGACAAAACTATGGCTACACCTTC CAISYRQNYGYTF . TRBV10-3 once TRBJ1-2
TGTGCCAGCAGCCCCCGCCTCCAGCGGGGCCTGGGGACCCAGTACTTC CASSPRLQRGLGTQYF TRBD2 TRBV7-9 once TRBJ2-5
TGTGCCAGCAGCTTGGGAGGGATTGGCACCTACGAGCAGTACTTC CASSLGGIGTYEQYF . TRBV5-4 . TRBJ2-7
TGTGCCAGCAGCCCGGGACAGCCACAAGAGACCCAGTACTTC CASSPGQPQETQYF TRBD1 TRBV7-2 . TRBJ2-5
TGTGCCAGTAGTATAGTCGGCGGGGGGGCCGGTGCCGGGGAGCTGTTTTTT CASSIVGGGAGAGELFF TRBD2 TRBV19 . TRBJ2-2
TGTGCCAGCAGCTTGGGGGACAGAGATTACACTGAAGCTTTCTTT CASSLGDRDYTEAFF TRBD1 TRBV5-6 . TRBJ1-1
TGCGCCAGCAGCCGACAGGGCAATCAGCCCCAGCATTTT CASSRQGNQPQHF . TRBV4-1 . TRBJ1-5
TGTGCCAGCAGCCCCTCCGGGGGACAAGAGACCCAGTACTTC CASSPSGGQETQYF . TRBV7-2 . TRBJ2-5